Listed here is a single T cell receptor (beta chain). Its antigen is unknown. This CDR3 spans 13 amino acids. CDR1 and CDR2 (germline): SGDLS, YYNGEE. The J segment lost 6 bases and the V segment lost 7 bases, leaving 6 bases of the junction unmatched. The data were obtained in a study of OX40 agonist ivuxolimab in advanced cancers. Findings and limits, study-wide: Compared with CD4+, CD8+ T cells on average had more expanded clones.

Measured with immunoSEQ multiplex PCR; TCRdb has only the in-frame clones, and not every one. The sample shows roughly 67,000 clones, 92% of them seen only once. The rearrangement links TRBV9 to TRBJ2-1, with 8 positions matching TRBD2. The sample in question was CD4+ or CD8+ T cells sorted from blood, obtained in a trial of the OX40 agonist ivuxolimab. The TCR comes from an adult with an advanced solid tumor such as melanoma, head and neck, liver or kidney cancer. The DNA of the CDR3 is TGTGCCAGCGGAAGGCGGGGGGCCAATGAGCAGTTCTTC. Protein sequence: CASGRRGANEQFF.